The rows below give T cell receptor beta chains drawn from one sample of a study of blood T cell repertoires in COVID-19. Profiled with immunoSEQ multiplex PCR; TCRdb holds only in-frame clones, not every one. The table records about 180,000 clones, around 80% of them present only once. Specimen: peripheral blood. These receptors were obtained from a man aged 65-85 years with active or convalescent COVID-19. Each CDR3 is given with its conserved first and last residue. Fields, in order: clone size, D gene, V gene, J gene, CDR3 DNA, CDR3 protein. The D gene is left open where the match is weak. Size tells how often a clone was seen (once, few, many) or the class of an expanded clone, and some rows leave it out.

clone_size: NA; d_call: NA; v_call: TRBV7-8; j_call: TRBJ2-1; cdr3_nt: TGTGCCAGCAGCTTACTTTCCGGGAGTGAGCAGTTCTTC; cdr3_aa: CASSLLSGSEQFF
clone_size: NA; d_call: NA; v_call: TRBV6-5; j_call: TRBJ1-2; cdr3_nt: TGTGCCAGCAGAGGGGCAGGTAGAAACTATGGCTACACCTTC; cdr3_aa: CASRGAGRNYGYTF
clone_size: NA; d_call: TRBD1; v_call: TRBV2; j_call: TRBJ1-6; cdr3_nt: TGTGCCAGCAGCAGAAATCCACAGGGGATCGCTTCACCCCTCCACTTT; cdr3_aa: CASSRNPQGIASPLHF
clone_size: NA; d_call: NA; v_call: TRBV7-9; j_call: TRBJ2-7; cdr3_nt: TGTGCCAGCAGCTTAGGATATGGCGGATCCTACGAGCAGTACTTC; cdr3_aa: CASSLGYGGSYEQYF
clone_size: NA; d_call: TRBD2; v_call: TRBV6-5; j_call: TRBJ2-5; cdr3_nt: TGTGCCAGCAGAAGAGCGGGAGGGCCCCAAGAGACCCAGTACTTC; cdr3_aa: CASRRAGGPQETQYF
clone_size: once; d_call: NA; v_call: TRBV19; j_call: TRBJ2-2; cdr3_nt: TGTGCCACAAGTGGGGCGGCGAACACCGGGGAGCTGTTTTTT; cdr3_aa: CATSGAANTGELFF
clone_size: NA; d_call: NA; v_call: TRBV18; j_call: TRBJ1-1; cdr3_nt: TGTGCCAGCTCACCACCGTCGGTGTCGAACACTGAAGCTTTCTTT; cdr3_aa: CASSPPSVSNTEAFF
clone_size: NA; d_call: NA; v_call: TRBV7-2; j_call: TRBJ1-3; cdr3_nt: TGTGCCAGCAGCTTAGGGTGGGTTAGGGGCGCCTCTGGAAACACCATATATTTT; cdr3_aa: CASSLGWVRGASGNTIYF
clone_size: NA; d_call: NA; v_call: TRBV20-1; j_call: TRBJ1-2; cdr3_nt: TGCAGTGCTAGCTCTGACTATGGCTACACCTTC; cdr3_aa: CSASSDYGYTF
clone_size: NA; d_call: NA; v_call: TRBV27; j_call: TRBJ2-3; cdr3_nt: TGTGCCAGCAGTTTATTTTCAGGGGGCACAGATACGCAGTATTTT; cdr3_aa: CASSLFSGGTDTQYF
clone_size: NA; d_call: NA; v_call: TRBV2; j_call: TRBJ2-1; cdr3_nt: TGTGCCAGCAGTGACGGGTACTACGGGTACAATGAGCAGTTCTTC; cdr3_aa: CASSDGYYGYNEQFF
clone_size: NA; d_call: NA; v_call: TRBV7-9; j_call: TRBJ2-2; cdr3_nt: TGTGCCAGCAGCCTGACTAGTATAATTACCGGGGAGCTGTTTTTT; cdr3_aa: CASSLTSIITGELFF
clone_size: many; d_call: TRBD2; v_call: TRBV6-1; j_call: TRBJ2-5; cdr3_nt: TGTGCCAGCAGCGAATTAGCGGGAGGCCCCCAAGAGACCCAGTACTTC; cdr3_aa: CASSELAGGPQETQYF
clone_size: few; d_call: TRBD1; v_call: TRBV7-2; j_call: TRBJ2-7; cdr3_nt: TGTGCCAGCAGCCGGGGACAGCCCTACGAGCAGTACTTC; cdr3_aa: CASSRGQPYEQYF
clone_size: NA; d_call: NA; v_call: TRBV27; j_call: TRBJ1-1; cdr3_nt: TGTGCCAGCAGCGTAACCCGGGGGGCTCTCACTGAAGCTTTCTTT; cdr3_aa: CASSVTRGALTEAFF
clone_size: NA; d_call: NA; v_call: TRBV2; j_call: TRBJ2-7; cdr3_nt: TGTGCCAGCAGCCCAACAGCCACGGCATCCTACGAGCAGTACTTC; cdr3_aa: CASSPTATASYEQYF
clone_size: NA; d_call: NA; v_call: TRBV20-1; j_call: TRBJ2-2; cdr3_nt: TGCAGTGCTCAATCGCGTGGGGAGCTGTTTTTT; cdr3_aa: CSAQSRGELFF
clone_size: NA; d_call: TRBD2; v_call: TRBV11-2; j_call: TRBJ2-7; cdr3_nt: TGTGCCAGCAGCAGAGACGGGACTAGCGGGGGGCTCTACTACGAGCAGTACTTC; cdr3_aa: CASSRDGTSGGLYYEQYF
clone_size: NA; d_call: NA; v_call: TRBV18; j_call: TRBJ1-3; cdr3_nt: TGTGCCAGCTCTAGAGCAGGGATCGGAAACACCATATATTTT; cdr3_aa: CASSRAGIGNTIYF
clone_size: NA; d_call: NA; v_call: TRBV11-3; j_call: TRBJ2-1; cdr3_nt: TGTGCCAGCAGCGCCATGGCGGGACCTAACAATGAGCAGTTCTTC; cdr3_aa: CASSAMAGPNNEQFF
clone_size: once; d_call: TRBD1; v_call: TRBV6-6; j_call: TRBJ2-3; cdr3_nt: TGTGCCAGCAGCCGACAGGGGATCACAGATACGCAGTATTTT; cdr3_aa: CASSRQGITDTQYF
clone_size: NA; d_call: TRBD1; v_call: TRBV5-8; j_call: TRBJ2-7; cdr3_nt: TGTGCCAGCAGCTGGACCGGGACAGCGGCCTCCTACGAGCAGTACTTC; cdr3_aa: CASSWTGTAASYEQYF
clone_size: NA; d_call: TRBD1; v_call: TRBV5-8; j_call: TRBJ2-5; cdr3_nt: TGTGCCAGCAGCTTGAAAGGGACAGGGGGTTTAGAAGAGACCCAGTACTTC; cdr3_aa: CASSLKGTGGLEETQYF
clone_size: once; d_call: TRBD1; v_call: TRBV2; j_call: TRBJ1-5; cdr3_nt: TGTGCCAGCAGTCTACAGGGGGCGATGAATCAGCCCCAGCATTTT; cdr3_aa: CASSLQGAMNQPQHF
clone_size: NA; d_call: NA; v_call: TRBV6-6; j_call: TRBJ2-5; cdr3_nt: TGTGCCAGCAGTCTCGGAAGGGGTGAGACCCAGTACTTC; cdr3_aa: CASSLGRGETQYF
clone_size: NA; d_call: NA; v_call: TRBV5-4; j_call: TRBJ1-4; cdr3_nt: TGTGCCAGCAGCCCACAGGGTGGGGATGAAAAACTGTTTTTT; cdr3_aa: CASSPQGGDEKLFF
clone_size: NA; d_call: NA; v_call: TRBV12-3/TRBV12-4; j_call: TRBJ1-1; cdr3_nt: TGTGCCAGCAGTTTGCAGGGGAGCACTGAAGCTTTCTTT; cdr3_aa: CASSLQGSTEAFF
clone_size: NA; d_call: NA; v_call: TRBV6-1; j_call: TRBJ2-1; cdr3_nt: TGTGCCAGCAGTGAGCACAGTCCGAGCTCCTACAATGAGCAGTTCTTC; cdr3_aa: CASSEHSPSSYNEQFF
clone_size: NA; d_call: TRBD1; v_call: TRBV5-1; j_call: TRBJ2-5; cdr3_nt: TGCGCCAGCAGCGCGACAGGGATGGGGGAGACCCAGTACTTC; cdr3_aa: CASSATGMGETQYF
clone_size: NA; d_call: TRBD2; v_call: TRBV5-6; j_call: TRBJ2-5; cdr3_nt: TGTGCCAGCAGCCCCCCTGGCTCTAGCGGTAGGACCCAGTACTTC; cdr3_aa: CASSPPGSSGRTQYF
clone_size: NA; d_call: TRBD1; v_call: TRBV5-8; j_call: TRBJ2-5; cdr3_nt: TGTGCCAGCAGCAGAGGGACAGGGGGGCAAGAGACCCAGTACTTC; cdr3_aa: CASSRGTGGQETQYF
clone_size: NA; d_call: NA; v_call: TRBV5-6; j_call: TRBJ1-2; cdr3_nt: TGTGCCAGCAGCTTCCGGGACACTAAATATGGCTACACCTTC; cdr3_aa: CASSFRDTKYGYTF
clone_size: few; d_call: NA; v_call: TRBV6-5; j_call: TRBJ1-1; cdr3_nt: TGTGCCAGCGGGAGCCACAGGGAATACACTGAAGCTTTCTTT; cdr3_aa: CASGSHREYTEAFF
clone_size: few; d_call: NA; v_call: TRBV5-6; j_call: TRBJ1-2; cdr3_nt: TGTGCCAGCAGCTTGTCCACAACAACCCAGGACTATGGCTACACCTTC; cdr3_aa: CASSLSTTTQDYGYTF
clone_size: NA; d_call: NA; v_call: TRBV30; j_call: TRBJ2-7; cdr3_nt: TGTGCCTGGAGTGCCCTTTACGAGCAGTACTTC; cdr3_aa: CAWSALYEQYF
clone_size: NA; d_call: TRBD1; v_call: TRBV5-6; j_call: TRBJ1-5; cdr3_nt: TGTGCCAGCAGCCGAACAGGGGCTTATAGCAATCAGCCCCAGCATTTT; cdr3_aa: CASSRTGAYSNQPQHF
clone_size: NA; d_call: TRBD2; v_call: TRBV30; j_call: TRBJ2-7; cdr3_nt: TGTGCCTGGAGTGAGGGGGAACTAGCGGGAGAGGAGGAGCAGTACTTC; cdr3_aa: CAWSEGELAGEEEQYF
clone_size: NA; d_call: NA; v_call: TRBV4-2; j_call: TRBJ1-1; cdr3_nt: TGTGCCAGCAGCCAAGATTTCGCAGGGGATGGGACTGAAGCTTTCTTT; cdr3_aa: CASSQDFAGDGTEAFF
clone_size: NA; d_call: TRBD1; v_call: TRBV5-1; j_call: TRBJ1-1; cdr3_nt: TGCGCCAGCAGCCCCCCCGGGACAGGTGTGACTGAAGCTTTCTTT; cdr3_aa: CASSPPGTGVTEAFF
clone_size: NA; d_call: NA; v_call: TRBV28; j_call: TRBJ1-5; cdr3_nt: TGTGCCAGCAGTCCCTTTCGTCAGCCCCAGCATTTT; cdr3_aa: CASSPFRQPQHF
clone_size: NA; d_call: NA; v_call: TRBV7-6; j_call: TRBJ2-1; cdr3_nt: TGTGCCAGCAGCTTAGGGCCGGGTGAACGCTATGAGCAGTTCTTC; cdr3_aa: CASSLGPGERYEQFF
clone_size: NA; d_call: NA; v_call: TRBV10-3; j_call: TRBJ1-4; cdr3_nt: TGTGCCATCAGGCGAGCGCTGAGCGATGAAAAACTGTTTTTT; cdr3_aa: CAIRRALSDEKLFF
clone_size: NA; d_call: NA; v_call: TRBV5-4; j_call: TRBJ1-2; cdr3_nt: TGTGCCAGCAGTCTGGACGGGAAAAATGGCTACACCTTC; cdr3_aa: CASSLDGKNGYTF
clone_size: NA; d_call: NA; v_call: TRBV6-6; j_call: TRBJ1-5; cdr3_nt: TGTGCCAGCACTCGGGCGGGTCCAGGTTCGAGCAATCAGCCCCAGCATTTT; cdr3_aa: CASTRAGPGSSNQPQHF
clone_size: NA; d_call: TRBD2; v_call: TRBV4-1; j_call: TRBJ2-2; cdr3_nt: TGCGCCAGCAGCCAAGATTTGGGACTAGCGGGACAGAACACCGGGGAGCTGTTTTTT; cdr3_aa: CASSQDLGLAGQNTGELFF
clone_size: NA; d_call: TRBD1; v_call: TRBV15; j_call: TRBJ1-2; cdr3_nt: TGTGCCACCAGCAGATTAACCGGGACAGGGTACTCTAACTATGGCTACACCTTC; cdr3_aa: CATSRLTGTGYSNYGYTF
clone_size: NA; d_call: NA; v_call: TRBV5-1; j_call: TRBJ1-4; cdr3_nt: TGCGCCAGCAGCTTGGGCCAGGCTAATGAAAAACTGTTTTTT; cdr3_aa: CASSLGQANEKLFF
clone_size: NA; d_call: NA; v_call: TRBV6-5; j_call: TRBJ1-2; cdr3_nt: TGTGCCAGCTCACAGGGACCTTACTATGGCTACACCTTC; cdr3_aa: CASSQGPYYGYTF
clone_size: few; d_call: NA; v_call: TRBV2; j_call: TRBJ1-4; cdr3_nt: TGTGCCAGCAACCTTAGGGGCTTTAATGAAAAACTGTTTTTT; cdr3_aa: CASNLRGFNEKLFF
clone_size: NA; d_call: TRBD1; v_call: TRBV9; j_call: TRBJ2-1; cdr3_nt: TGTGCCAGCAGCCCATCCCCGTTGACAGGGGGCGACTACAATGAGCAGTTCTTC; cdr3_aa: CASSPSPLTGGDYNEQFF